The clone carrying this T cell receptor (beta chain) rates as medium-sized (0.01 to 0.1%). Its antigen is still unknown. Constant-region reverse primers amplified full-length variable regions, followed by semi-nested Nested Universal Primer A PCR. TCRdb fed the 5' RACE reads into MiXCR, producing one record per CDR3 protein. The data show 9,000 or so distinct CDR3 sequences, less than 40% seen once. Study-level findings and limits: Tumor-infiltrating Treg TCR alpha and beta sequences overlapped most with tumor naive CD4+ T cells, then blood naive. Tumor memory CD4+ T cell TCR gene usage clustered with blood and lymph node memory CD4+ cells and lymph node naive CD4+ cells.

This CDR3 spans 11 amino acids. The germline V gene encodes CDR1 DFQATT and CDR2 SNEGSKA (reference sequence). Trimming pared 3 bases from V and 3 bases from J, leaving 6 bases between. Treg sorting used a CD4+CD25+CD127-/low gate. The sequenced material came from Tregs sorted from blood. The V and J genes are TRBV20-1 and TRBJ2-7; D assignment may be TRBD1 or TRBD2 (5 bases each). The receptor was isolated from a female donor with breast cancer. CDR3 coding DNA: TGCAGTGCTAGGGGGGTCTACGAGCAGTACTTC. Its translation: CSARGVYEQYF.